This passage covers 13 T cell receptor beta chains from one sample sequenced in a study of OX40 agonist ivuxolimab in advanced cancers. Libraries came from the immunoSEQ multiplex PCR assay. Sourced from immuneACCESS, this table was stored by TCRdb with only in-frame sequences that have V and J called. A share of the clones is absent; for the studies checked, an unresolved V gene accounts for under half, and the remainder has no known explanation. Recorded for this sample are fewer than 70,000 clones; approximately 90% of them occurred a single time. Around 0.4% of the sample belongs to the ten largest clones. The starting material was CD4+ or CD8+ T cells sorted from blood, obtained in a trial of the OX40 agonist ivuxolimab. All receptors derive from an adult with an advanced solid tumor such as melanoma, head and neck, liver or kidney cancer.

The CDR3 nucleotides read TGTGCCAGCGAGGGGGGACTATACAATGAGCAGTTCTTC. Its translation is CASEGGLYNEQFF. V usage is TRBV6-6 and J usage is TRBJ2-1; D may be TRBD2 (7 bases). CDR3 size: 13 residues. V lost 8 bases to trimming and J lost 4 bases, with 12 bases between them. Germline-derived CDR1 and CDR2 are MNHNY and SVGAGI (reference sequence).

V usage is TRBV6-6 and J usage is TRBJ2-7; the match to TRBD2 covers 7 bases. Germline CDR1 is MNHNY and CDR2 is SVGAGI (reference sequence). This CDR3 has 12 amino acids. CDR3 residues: CAVRDYSYEQYF. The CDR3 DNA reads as TGTGCTGTCCGGGACTACTCCTACGAGCAGTACTTC.

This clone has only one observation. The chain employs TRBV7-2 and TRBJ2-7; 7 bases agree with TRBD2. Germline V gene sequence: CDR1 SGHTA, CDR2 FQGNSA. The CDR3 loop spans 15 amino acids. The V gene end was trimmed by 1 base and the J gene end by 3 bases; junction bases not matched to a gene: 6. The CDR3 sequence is CASSLDGTNYYEQYF. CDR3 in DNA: TGTGCCAGCAGCTTAGACGGGACTAATTACTACGAGCAGTACTTC.

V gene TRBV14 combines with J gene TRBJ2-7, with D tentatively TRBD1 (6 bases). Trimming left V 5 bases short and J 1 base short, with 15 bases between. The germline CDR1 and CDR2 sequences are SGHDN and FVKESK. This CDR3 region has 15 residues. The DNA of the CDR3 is TGTGCCAGCAGCGCTGAACAGGGAGCGTCCTACGAGCAGTACTTC. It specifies CASSAEQGASYEQYF.

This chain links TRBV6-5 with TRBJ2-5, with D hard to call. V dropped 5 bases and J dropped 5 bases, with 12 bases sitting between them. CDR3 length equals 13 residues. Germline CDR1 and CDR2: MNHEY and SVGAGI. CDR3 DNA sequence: TGTGCCAGCAGTAAACGGACGACTGAGACCCAGTACTTC. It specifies CASSKRTTETQYF.

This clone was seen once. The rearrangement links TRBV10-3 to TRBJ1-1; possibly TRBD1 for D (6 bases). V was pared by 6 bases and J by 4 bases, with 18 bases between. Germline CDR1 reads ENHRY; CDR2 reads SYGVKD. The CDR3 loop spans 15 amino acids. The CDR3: CAISDRVRGATEAFF. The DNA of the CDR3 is TGTGCCATCAGCGATCGGGTGAGGGGGGCCACTGAAGCTTTCTTT.

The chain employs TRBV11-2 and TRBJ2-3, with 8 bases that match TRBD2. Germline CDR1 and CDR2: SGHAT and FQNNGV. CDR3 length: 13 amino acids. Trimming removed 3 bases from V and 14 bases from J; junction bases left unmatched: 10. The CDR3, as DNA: TGTGCCAGCAGCTTTACACTAGCGGACACCGGGTATTTT. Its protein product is CASSFTLADTGYF.

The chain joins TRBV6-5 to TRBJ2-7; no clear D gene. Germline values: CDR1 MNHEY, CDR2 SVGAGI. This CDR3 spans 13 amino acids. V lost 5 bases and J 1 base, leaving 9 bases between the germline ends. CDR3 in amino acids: CASSTRTSYEQYF. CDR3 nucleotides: TGTGCCAGCAGTACCCGAACATCCTACGAGCAGTACTTC.

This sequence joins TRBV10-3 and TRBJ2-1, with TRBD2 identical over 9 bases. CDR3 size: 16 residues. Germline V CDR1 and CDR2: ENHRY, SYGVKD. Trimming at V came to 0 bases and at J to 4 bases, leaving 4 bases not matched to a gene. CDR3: CAISESREGLYNEQFF. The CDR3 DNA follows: TGTGCCATCAGTGAGTCGCGGGAGGGCCTATACAATGAGCAGTTCTTC.

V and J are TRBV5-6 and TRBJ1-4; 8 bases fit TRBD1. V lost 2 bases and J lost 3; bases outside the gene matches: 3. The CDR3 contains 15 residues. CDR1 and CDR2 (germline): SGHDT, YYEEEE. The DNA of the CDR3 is TGTGCCAGCAGCTTAGGGGACAGGCCTAATGAAAAACTGTTTTTT. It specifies CASSLGDRPNEKLFF.

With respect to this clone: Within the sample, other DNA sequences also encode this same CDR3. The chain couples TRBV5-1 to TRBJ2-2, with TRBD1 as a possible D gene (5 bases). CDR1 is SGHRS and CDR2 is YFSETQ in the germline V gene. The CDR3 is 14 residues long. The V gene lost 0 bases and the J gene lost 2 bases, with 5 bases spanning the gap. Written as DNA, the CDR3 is TGCGCCAGCAGCTTGGGGACAAACACCGGGGAGCTGTTTTTT. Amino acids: CASSLGTNTGELFF.

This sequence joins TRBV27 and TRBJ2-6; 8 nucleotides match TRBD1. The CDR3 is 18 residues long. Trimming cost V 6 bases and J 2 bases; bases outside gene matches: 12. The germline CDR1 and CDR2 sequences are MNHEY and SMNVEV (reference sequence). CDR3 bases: TGTGCCAGCAGCCGACCTCGACAGGGGAGTACTGGGGCCAACGTCCTGACTTTC. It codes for CASSRPRQGSTGANVLTF. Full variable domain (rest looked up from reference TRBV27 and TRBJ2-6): EAQVTQNPRYLITVTGKKLTVTCSQNMNHEYMSWYRQDPGLGLRQIYYSMNVEVTDKGDVPEGYKVSRKEKRNFPLILESPSPNQTSLYFCASSRPRQGSTGANVLTFGAGSRLTVL.

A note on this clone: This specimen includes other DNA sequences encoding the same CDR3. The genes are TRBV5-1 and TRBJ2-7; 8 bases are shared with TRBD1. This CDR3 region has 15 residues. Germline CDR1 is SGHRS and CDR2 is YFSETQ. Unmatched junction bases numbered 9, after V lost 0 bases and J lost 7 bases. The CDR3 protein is CASSLEGQGAREQYF. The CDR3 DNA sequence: TGCGCCAGCAGCTTGGAAGGCCAGGGGGCTCGGGAGCAGTACTTC.